The clone carrying this TCR beta chain appeared a few times. V was pared by 4 bases and J by 2 bases, with 2 bases of the junction left unmatched. CDR3 length: 14 residues. Per the germline V gene, CDR1 is SGHTA and CDR2 is FQGTGA. This specimen belongs to a study of blood T cell repertoires in COVID-19. At the level of the study: In each case, the material was cDNA or gDNA derived from T cells, B-cell-depleted T cells, or PBMCs.

Libraries were prepared by immunoSEQ multiplex PCR; TCRdb keeps only in-frame clonotypes and omits some of them. The table records over 200,000 clones, roughly 90% of them present only once. This chain joins TRBV7-3 and TRBJ1-5; TRBD1 agrees at 7 bases. Sequences were obtained from peripheral blood. The TCR comes from a woman aged 60 to 75 with acute or convalescent COVID-19. CDR3: CASSSDRGNQPQHF. CDR3 sequence (DNA): TGTGCCAGCAGCTCCGACAGGGGCAATCAGCCCCAGCATTTT.